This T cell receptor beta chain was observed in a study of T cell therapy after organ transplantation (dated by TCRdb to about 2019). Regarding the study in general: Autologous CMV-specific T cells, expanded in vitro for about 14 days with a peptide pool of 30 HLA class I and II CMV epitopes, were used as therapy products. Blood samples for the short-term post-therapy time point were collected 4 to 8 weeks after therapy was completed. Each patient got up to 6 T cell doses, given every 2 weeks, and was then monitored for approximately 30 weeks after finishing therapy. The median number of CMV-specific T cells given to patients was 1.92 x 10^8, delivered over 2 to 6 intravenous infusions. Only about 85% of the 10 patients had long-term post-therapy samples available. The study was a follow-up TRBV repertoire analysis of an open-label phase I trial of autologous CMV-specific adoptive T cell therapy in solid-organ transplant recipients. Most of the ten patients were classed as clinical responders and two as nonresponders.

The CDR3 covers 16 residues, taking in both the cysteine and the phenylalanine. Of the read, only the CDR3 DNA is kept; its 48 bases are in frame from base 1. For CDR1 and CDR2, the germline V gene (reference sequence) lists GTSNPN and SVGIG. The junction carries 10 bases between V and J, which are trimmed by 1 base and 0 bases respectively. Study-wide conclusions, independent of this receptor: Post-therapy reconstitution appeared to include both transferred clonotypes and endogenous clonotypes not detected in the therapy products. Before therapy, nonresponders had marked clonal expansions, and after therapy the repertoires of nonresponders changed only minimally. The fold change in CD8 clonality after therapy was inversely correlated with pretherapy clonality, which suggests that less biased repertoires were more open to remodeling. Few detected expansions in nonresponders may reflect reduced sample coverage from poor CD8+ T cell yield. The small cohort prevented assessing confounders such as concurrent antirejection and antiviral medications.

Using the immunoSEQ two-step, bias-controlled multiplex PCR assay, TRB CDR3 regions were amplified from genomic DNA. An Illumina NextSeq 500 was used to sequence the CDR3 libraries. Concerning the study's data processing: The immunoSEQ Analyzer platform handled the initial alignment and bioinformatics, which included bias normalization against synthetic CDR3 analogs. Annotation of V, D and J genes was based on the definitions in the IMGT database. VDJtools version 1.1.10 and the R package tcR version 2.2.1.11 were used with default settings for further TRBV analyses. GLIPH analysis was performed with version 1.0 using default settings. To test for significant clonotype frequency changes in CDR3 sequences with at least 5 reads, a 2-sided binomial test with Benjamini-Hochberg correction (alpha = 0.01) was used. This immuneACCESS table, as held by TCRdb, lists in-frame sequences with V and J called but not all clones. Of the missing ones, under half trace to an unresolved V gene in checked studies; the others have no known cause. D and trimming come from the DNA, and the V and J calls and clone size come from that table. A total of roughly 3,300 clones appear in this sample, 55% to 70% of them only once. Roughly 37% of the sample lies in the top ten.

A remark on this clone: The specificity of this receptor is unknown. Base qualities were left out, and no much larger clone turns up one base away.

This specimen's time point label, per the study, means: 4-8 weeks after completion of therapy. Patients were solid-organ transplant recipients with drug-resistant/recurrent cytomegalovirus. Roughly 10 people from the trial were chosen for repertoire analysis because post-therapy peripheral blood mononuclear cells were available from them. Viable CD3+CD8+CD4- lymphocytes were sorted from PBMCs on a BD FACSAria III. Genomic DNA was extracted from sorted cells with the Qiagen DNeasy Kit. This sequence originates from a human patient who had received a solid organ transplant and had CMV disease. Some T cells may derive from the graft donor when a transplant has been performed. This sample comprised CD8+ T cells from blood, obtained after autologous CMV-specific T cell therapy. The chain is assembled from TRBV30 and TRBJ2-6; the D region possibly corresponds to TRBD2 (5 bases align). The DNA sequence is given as TGTGCCTGGAGTGCGCCCGGGATCTCTGGGGCCAACGTCCTGACTTTC. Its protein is CAWSAPGISGANVLTF. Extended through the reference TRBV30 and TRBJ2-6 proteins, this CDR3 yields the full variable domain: SQTIHQWPATLVQPVGSPLSLECTVEGTSNPNLYWYRQAAGRGLQLLFYSVGIGQISSEVPQNLSASRPQDRQFILSSKKLLLSDSGFYLCAWSAPGISGANVLTFGAGSRLTVL.